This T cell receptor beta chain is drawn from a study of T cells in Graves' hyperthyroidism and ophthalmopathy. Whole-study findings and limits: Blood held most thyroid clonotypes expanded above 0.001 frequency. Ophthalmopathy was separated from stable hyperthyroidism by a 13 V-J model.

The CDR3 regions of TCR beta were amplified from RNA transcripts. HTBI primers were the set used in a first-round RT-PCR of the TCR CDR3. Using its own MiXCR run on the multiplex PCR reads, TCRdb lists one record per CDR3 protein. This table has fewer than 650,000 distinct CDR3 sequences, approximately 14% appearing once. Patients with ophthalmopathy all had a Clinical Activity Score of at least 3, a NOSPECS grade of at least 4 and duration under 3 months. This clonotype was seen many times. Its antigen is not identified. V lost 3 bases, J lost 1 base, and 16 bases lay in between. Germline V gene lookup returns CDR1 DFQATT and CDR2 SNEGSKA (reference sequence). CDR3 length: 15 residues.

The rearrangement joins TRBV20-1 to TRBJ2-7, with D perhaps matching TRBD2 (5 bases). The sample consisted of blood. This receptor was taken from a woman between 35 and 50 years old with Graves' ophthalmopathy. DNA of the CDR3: TGCAGTGCTAGGAGTCGTAGCGCGAATTCCTACGAGCAGTACTTC. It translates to CSARSRSANSYEQYF.